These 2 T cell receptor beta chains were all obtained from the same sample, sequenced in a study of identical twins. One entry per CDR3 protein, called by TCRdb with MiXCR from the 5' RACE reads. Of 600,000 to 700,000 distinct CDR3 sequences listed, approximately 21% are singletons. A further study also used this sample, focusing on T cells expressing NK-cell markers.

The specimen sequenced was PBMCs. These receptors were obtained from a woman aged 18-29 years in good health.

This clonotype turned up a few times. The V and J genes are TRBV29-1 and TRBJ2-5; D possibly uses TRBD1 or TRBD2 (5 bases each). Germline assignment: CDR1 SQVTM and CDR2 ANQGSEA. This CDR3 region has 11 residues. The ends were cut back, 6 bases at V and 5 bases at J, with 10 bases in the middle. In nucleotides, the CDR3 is TGCAGCGTCGGGGCTCCGGAGACCCAGTACTTC. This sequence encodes CSVGAPETQYF.

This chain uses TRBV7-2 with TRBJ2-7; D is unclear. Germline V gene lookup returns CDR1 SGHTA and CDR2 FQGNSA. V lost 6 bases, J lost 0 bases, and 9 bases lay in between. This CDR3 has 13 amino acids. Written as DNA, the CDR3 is TGTGCCAGCAGTTCCAGAGACTCCTACGAGCAGTACTTC. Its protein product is CASSSRDSYEQYF.